A selection of T cell receptor beta chains follows, all from one sample in a study of T cells in Graves' hyperthyroidism and ophthalmopathy. TCRdb processed the multiplex PCR reads anew with MiXCR; each CDR3 protein has one entry. The repertoire holds fewer than 800,000 distinct CDR3 sequences, with about 17% as singletons. Sequencing was carried out using blood. The receptors come from a man younger than 30 with Graves' hyperthyroidism. The CDR3 runs from the conserved cysteine through the conserved F or W. The D gene is left open where the match is weak. Where a row states a size, it is once, few, many or the class of an expanded clone; other rows omit it.

d_call	v_call	clone_size	j_call	cdr3_aa	cdr3_nt
NA	TRBV28	many	TRBJ1-1	CASSTLTGVWEAFF	TGTGCCAGCAGTACCCTCACCGGGGTTTGGGAAGCTTTCTTT
TRBD1	TRBV2	many	TRBJ2-1	CASSDPGTGGWHEQFF	TGTGCCAGCAGTGACCCCGGGACAGGGGGTTGGCATGAGCAGTTCTTC
NA	TRBV11-2	few	TRBJ2-2	CASSVEGATNTGELFF	TGTGCCAGCAGCGTGGAGGGGGCGACGAACACCGGGGAGCTGTTTTTT
NA	TRBV7-3	many	TRBJ2-3	CASSSSAGTGTDTQYF	TGTGCCAGCAGCTCCTCCGCGGGGACGGGAACAGATACGCAGTATTTT
TRBD1	TRBV24-1	many	TRBJ2-5	CATSEAAGTGAETQYF	TGTGCCACCAGTGAAGCAGCCGGGACAGGGGCGGAGACCCAGTACTTC
TRBD1	TRBV7-2	many	TRBJ2-7	CASSGARTGYYEQYF	TGTGCCAGCAGCGGCGCCCGGACAGGCTACTACGAGCAGTACTTC
TRBD2	TRBV19	few	TRBJ2-1	CASSITRLALGGNEQFF	TGTGCCAGTAGTATTACCCGACTAGCGTTAGGGGGGAATGAGCAGTTCTTC
TRBD1	TRBV27	few	TRBJ1-5	CASRPGQGIGNQPQHF	TGTGCCAGCAGACCGGGACAGGGAATTGGCAATCAGCCCCAGCATTTT
NA	TRBV2	many	TRBJ2-3	CASSGYTQYF	TGTGCCAGCAGTGGTTATACGCAGTATTTT
TRBD2	TRBV7-2	NA	TRBJ2-7	CASSSSGPTYEQYF	TGTGCCAGCAGTTCTAGCGGGCCTACCTACGAGCAGTACTTC
TRBD1	TRBV10-3	NA	TRBJ1-2	CAIYDRESFRNGYTF	TGTGCCATCTATGACAGGGAAAGCTTTAGGAATGGCTACACCTTC
NA	TRBV7-2	many	TRBJ1-1	CASRRTANTEAFF	TGTGCCAGCAGACGGACAGCGAACACTGAAGCTTTCTTT
TRBD2	TRBV20-1	many	TRBJ2-3	CSASLAGDLTDTQYF	TGCAGTGCTAGTCTAGCGGGGGACCTCACAGATACGCAGTATTTT
NA	TRBV13	few	TRBJ2-2	CASSLWTANTGELFF	TGTGCCAGCAGCTTATGGACCGCGAACACCGGGGAGCTGTTTTTT
NA	TRBV30	many	TRBJ2-1	CAWSGPADEQFF	TGTGCCTGGAGTGGACCTGCCGATGAGCAGTTCTTC
NA	TRBV11-2	NA	TRBJ2-7	CASREFLYERYF	TGTGCCAGCAGGGAGTTCCTCTACGAGCGGTACTTC
TRBD2	TRBV7-2	NA	TRBJ2-1	CASSSGLAGLSSYNEQFF	TGTGCCAGCAGCTCGGGACTAGCGGGCCTTAGCTCCTACAATGAGCAGTTCTTC
TRBD1	TRBV11-2	many	TRBJ2-1	CASSLGGDRGVKKYNEQFF	TGTGCCAGCAGCTTAGGAGGGGACAGGGGAGTAAAGAAGTACAATGAGCAGTTCTTC
NA	TRBV20-1	many	TRBJ2-5	CSASLRETQYF	TGCAGTGCTAGTCTGAGGGAGACCCAGTACTTC
NA	TRBV12-3/TRBV12-4	NA	TRBJ2-7	CASSPQGHFSYEQYF	TGTGCCAGCAGCCCCCAGGGACACTTCTCCTACGAGCAGTACTTC
NA	TRBV20-1	few	TRBJ2-5	CSASKGGETQYF	TGCAGTGCTAGCAAAGGAGGGGAGACCCAGTACTTC
NA	TRBV20-1	few	TRBJ1-2	CSARVGSSNYGYTF	TGCAGTGCTAGAGTTGGCAGCTCTAACTATGGCTACACCTTC
NA	TRBV28	many	TRBJ2-5	CASTAAGGETQYF	TGTGCCAGCACCGCAGCCGGGGGAGAGACCCAGTACTTC
NA	TRBV3-1	NA	TRBJ2-7	CASSDAAGDYEQYF	TGTGCCAGCAGCGACGCGGCTGGGGACTACGAGCAGTACTTC
TRBD1	TRBV5-1	few	TRBJ2-3	CASSIGTGSASDTQYF	TGCGCCAGCAGCATCGGGACAGGGTCGGCATCAGATACGCAGTATTTT
TRBD2	TRBV7-9	many	TRBJ2-7	CASSLSLAGVSSYEQYF	TGTGCCAGCAGCTTAAGCCTAGCGGGAGTGTCCTCATACGAGCAGTACTTC
NA	TRBV10-3	few	TRBJ2-5	CAISESTGGGQLMDF	TGTGCCATCAGTGAGTCTACAGGGGGGGGTCAACTCATGGACTTC
TRBD2	TRBV6-1	NA	TRBJ2-2	CASSFGTSGTGGELFF	TGTGCCAGCAGCTTTGGGACTAGCGGGACTGGCGGGGAGCTGTTTTTT
NA	TRBV9	NA	TRBJ2-1	CASSVGGRNEQFF	TGTGCCAGCAGCGTAGGAGGGAGAAATGAGCAGTTCTTC